The rows below give T cell receptor beta chains drawn from one sample of a study of OX40 agonist ivuxolimab in advanced cancers. TCRdb's copy holds only in-frame clones and misses some; the assay was immunoSEQ multiplex PCR. Among 77,000 or so clones listed, under 95% were seen once. This sample comprised CD4+ or CD8+ T cells sorted from blood, obtained in a trial of the OX40 agonist ivuxolimab. The receptors shown here come from an adult with an advanced solid tumor such as melanoma, head and neck, liver or kidney cancer. CDR3s include the opening cysteine and the closing phenylalanine or tryptophan. A D gene is named only where the DNA matches it firmly. Clone size is shown for a subset of rows, as once, few, many or a class of expanded clone.

V gene	clone size	D gene	J gene	CDR3 protein	CDR3 DNA
TRBV15	few	NA	TRBJ2-7	CATSRDRGGGGLTYEQYF	TGTGCCACCAGCAGAGATCGGGGTGGCGGGGGCCTAACCTACGAGCAGTACTTC
TRBV23-1	NA	TRBD1	TRBJ2-2	CASGGTGPGELFF	TGCGCCAGCGGTGGGACAGGTCCCGGGGAGCTGTTTTTT
TRBV19	NA	NA	TRBJ1-2	CASSWIGGGYGYTF	TGTGCCAGTAGTTGGATCGGAGGGGGATATGGCTACACCTTC
TRBV9	NA	NA	TRBJ2-2	CASSVNRGPTGELFF	TGTGCCAGCAGCGTAAATAGGGGTCCCACCGGGGAGCTGTTTTTT
TRBV10-2	NA	TRBD2	TRBJ2-7	CASGTSGLYEQYF	TGCGCCAGCGGGACTAGCGGGCTCTACGAGCAGTACTTC
TRBV12-5	NA	NA	TRBJ2-7	CASGYLRDEQYF	TGTGCTAGTGGTTACCTCCGGGACGAGCAGTACTTC
TRBV7-2	NA	TRBD1	TRBJ2-7	CASSSTRDSTYF	TGTGCCAGCAGCTCGACTCGGGACAGCACGTACTTC
TRBV15	NA	NA	TRBJ1-1	CATSRDSSGTNAFF	TGTGCCACCAGCAGAGATAGTTCCGGGACCAATGCTTTCTTT
TRBV29-1	NA	NA	TRBJ2-1	CSVLAGHEQFF	TGCAGCGTTCTAGCAGGGCATGAGCAGTTCTTC
TRBV11-2	NA	NA	TRBJ1-1	CASSLDEAGNTEAFF	TGTGCCAGCAGCTTAGATGAGGCAGGGAACACTGAAGCTTTCTTT
TRBV18	NA	TRBD2	TRBJ2-3	CASSPPGLATDTQYF	TGTGCCAGCTCACCTCCGGGACTAGCGACAGATACGCAGTATTTT
TRBV13	NA	NA	TRBJ2-5	CASSSPQETQYF	TGTGCCAGCAGCTCCCCCCAAGAGACCCAGTACTTC
TRBV9	NA	TRBD2	TRBJ2-7	CASSVDSSGGYEQYF	TGTGCCAGCAGCGTAGATTCTAGCGGGGGTTACGAGCAGTACTTC
TRBV9	NA	NA	TRBJ2-2	CASSASPPAGELFF	TGTGCCAGCAGCGCCTCCCCCCCGGCCGGGGAGCTGTTTTTT
TRBV27	NA	NA	TRBJ1-2	CASSFGGASYGYTF	TGTGCCAGCAGTTTTGGAGGGGCGTCCTATGGCTACACCTTC
TRBV15	NA	NA	TRBJ1-1	CATSRERITEAFF	TGTGCCACCAGCAGAGAACGGATCACTGAAGCTTTCTTT